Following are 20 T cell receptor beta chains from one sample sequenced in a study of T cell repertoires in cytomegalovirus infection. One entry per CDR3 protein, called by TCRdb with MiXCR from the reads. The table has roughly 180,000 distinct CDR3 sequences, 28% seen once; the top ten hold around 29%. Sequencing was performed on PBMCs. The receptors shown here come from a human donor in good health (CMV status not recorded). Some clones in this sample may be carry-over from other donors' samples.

Here the CDR3 DNA reads TGTGCCAGCAGTCCACCTGGGGGCGGCACTGAAGCTTTCTTT. Protein sequence: CASSPPGGGTEAFF. The rearrangement joins TRBV6-5 to TRBJ1-1, with a possible D match to TRBD1 (6 bases). This CDR3 contains 14 residues. Trimming shortened V by 5 bases and J by 4 bases, and 14 bases separated the two germline ends. The germline CDR1 and CDR2 sequences are MNHEY and SVGAGI.

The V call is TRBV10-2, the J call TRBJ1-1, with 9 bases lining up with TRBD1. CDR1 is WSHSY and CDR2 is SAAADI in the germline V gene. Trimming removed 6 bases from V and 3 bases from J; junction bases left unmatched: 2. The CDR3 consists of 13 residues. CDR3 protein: CASRDRGYTEAFF. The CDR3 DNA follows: TGCGCCAGCAGAGACAGGGGGTACACTGAAGCTTTCTTT.

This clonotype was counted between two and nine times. The CDR3 spells CATSGDGKTQYF. The CDR3, as DNA: TGTGCCACCAGCGGGGACGGGAAGACCCAGTACTTC. The chain combines TRBV15 with TRBJ2-5, with D perhaps assigned TRBD1 or TRBD2 (5 bases each). V lost 5 bases, J lost 6 bases, and 10 bases lay in between. This CDR3 has 12 amino acids. Germline V gene sequence: CDR1 LNHNV, CDR2 YYDKDF (reference sequence).

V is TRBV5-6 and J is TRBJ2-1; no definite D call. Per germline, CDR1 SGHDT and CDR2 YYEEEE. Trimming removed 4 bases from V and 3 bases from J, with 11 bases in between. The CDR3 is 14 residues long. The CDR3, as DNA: TGTGCCAGCAGCCCGGACCCCGGCTACAATGAGCAGTTCTTC. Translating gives CASSPDPGYNEQFF.

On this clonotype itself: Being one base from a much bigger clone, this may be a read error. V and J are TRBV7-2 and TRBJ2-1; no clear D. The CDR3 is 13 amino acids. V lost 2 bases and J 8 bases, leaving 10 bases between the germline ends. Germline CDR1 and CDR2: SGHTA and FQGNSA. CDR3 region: CASSLQLGDEQFF. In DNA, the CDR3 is TGTGCCAGCAGCTTACAGCTGGGCGATGAGCAGTTCTTC.

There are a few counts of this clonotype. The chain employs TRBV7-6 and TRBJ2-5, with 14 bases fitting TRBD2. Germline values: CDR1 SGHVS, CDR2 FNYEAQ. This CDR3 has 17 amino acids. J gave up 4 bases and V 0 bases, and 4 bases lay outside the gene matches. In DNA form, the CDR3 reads TGTGCCAGCAGCTTAGCTCATGGACTAGCGGGGGGAGAGACCCAGTACTTC. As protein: CASSLAHGLAGGETQYF.

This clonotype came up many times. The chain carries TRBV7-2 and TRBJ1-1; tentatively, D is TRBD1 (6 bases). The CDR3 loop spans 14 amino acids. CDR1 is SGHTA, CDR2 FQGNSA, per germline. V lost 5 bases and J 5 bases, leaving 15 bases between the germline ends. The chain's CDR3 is CASSRSKGVTEAFF. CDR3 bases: TGTGCCAGCAGCCGAAGCAAGGGGGTTACTGAAGCTTTCTTT.

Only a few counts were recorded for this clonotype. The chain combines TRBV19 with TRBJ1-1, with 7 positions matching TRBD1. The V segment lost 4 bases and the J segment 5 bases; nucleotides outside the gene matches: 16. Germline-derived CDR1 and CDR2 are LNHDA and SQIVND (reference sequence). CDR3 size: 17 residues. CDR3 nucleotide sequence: TGTGCCAGTAGTACCTTCCCCCGGGACAGTGAAAAAACTGAAGCTTTCTTT. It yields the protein CASSTFPRDSEKTEAFF.

CDR3 loop: CASSLDHSNTEAFF. The CDR3 DNA sequence: TGTGCCAGCAGCTTAGATCACTCAAACACTGAAGCTTTCTTT. This chain links TRBV11-2 with TRBJ1-1; D gene uncertain. Trimming cost V 0 bases and J 2 bases, with 7 bases left between them. Germline CDR1 and CDR2: SGHAT and FQNNGV. The CDR3 consists of 14 residues. Using reference TRBV11-2 and TRBJ1-1 for the parts outside the CDR3, the full variable domain is EAGVAQSPRYKIIEKRQSVAFWCNPISGHATLYWYQQILGQGPKLLIQFQNNGVVDDSQLPKDRFSAERLKGVDSTLKIQPAKLEDSAVYLCASSLDHSNTEAFFGQGTRLTVV.

The CDR3, as DNA: TGTGCCAGCAGCTTGGGGGAGCCCTACGAGCAGTACTTC. Translation gives CASSLGEPYEQYF. The chain links TRBV7-8 to TRBJ2-7; possibly TRBD1 or TRBD2 for D (5 bases each). This CDR3 is 13 amino acids long. Germline V gene sequence: CDR1 SGHVS, CDR2 FQNEAQ. V shed 3 bases and J shed 2 bases, with 8 bases lying between them.

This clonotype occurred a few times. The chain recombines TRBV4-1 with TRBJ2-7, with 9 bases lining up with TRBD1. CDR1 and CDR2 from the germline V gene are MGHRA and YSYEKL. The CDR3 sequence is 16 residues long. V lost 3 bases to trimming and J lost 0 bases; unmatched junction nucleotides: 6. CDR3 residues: CASSHEPGQGSYEQYF. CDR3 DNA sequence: TGCGCCAGCAGCCACGAACCGGGACAGGGCTCCTACGAGCAGTACTTC.

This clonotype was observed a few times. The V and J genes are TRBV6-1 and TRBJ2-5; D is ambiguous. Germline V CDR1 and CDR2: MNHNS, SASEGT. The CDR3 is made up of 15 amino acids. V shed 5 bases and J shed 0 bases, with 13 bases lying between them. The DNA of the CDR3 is TGTGCCAGCAGTTTAAAACAGAGATACCAAGAGACCCAGTACTTC. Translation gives CASSLKQRYQETQYF.

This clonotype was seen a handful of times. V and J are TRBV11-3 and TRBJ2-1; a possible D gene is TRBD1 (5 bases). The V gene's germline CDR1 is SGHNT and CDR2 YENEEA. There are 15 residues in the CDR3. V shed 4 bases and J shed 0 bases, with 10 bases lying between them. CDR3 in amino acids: CASSSRQSSYNEQFF. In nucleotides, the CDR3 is TGTGCCAGCAGCTCACGACAGAGCTCCTACAATGAGCAGTTCTTC.

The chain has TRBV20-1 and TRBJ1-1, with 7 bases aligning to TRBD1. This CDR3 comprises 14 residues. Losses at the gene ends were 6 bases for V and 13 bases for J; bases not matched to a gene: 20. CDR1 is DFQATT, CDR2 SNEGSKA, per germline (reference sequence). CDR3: CSAEGAGGQFKVFF. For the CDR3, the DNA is TGCAGTGCCGAGGGGGCAGGGGGACAGTTTAAGGTTTTCTTT.

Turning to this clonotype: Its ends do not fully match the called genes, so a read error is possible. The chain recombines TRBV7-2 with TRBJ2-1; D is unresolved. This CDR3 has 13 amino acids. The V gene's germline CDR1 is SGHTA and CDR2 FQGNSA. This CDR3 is CASSQQSANDQFF. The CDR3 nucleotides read TGTGCCAGCAGCCAACAATCAGCAAATGATCAGTTCTTC.

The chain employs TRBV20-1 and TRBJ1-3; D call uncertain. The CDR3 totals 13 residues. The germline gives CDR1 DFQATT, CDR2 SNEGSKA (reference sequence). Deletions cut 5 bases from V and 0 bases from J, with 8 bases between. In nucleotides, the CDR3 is TGCAGTGCTCCTCTAGGCTCTGGAAACACCATATATTTT. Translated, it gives CSAPLGSGNTIYF.

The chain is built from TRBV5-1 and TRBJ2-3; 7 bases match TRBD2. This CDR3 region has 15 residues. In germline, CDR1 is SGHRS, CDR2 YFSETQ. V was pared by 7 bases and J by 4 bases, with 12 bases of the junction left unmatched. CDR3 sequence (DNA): TGCGCCAGCGTTCCGTTCGGCGGGAGCTCAGATACGCAGTATTTT. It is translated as CASVPFGGSSDTQYF.

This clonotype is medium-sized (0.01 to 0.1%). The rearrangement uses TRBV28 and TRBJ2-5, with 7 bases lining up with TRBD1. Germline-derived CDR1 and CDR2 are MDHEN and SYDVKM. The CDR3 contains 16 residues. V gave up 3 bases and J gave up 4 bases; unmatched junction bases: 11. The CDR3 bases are TGTGCCAGCAGTTTCGATCCTAGGGGGCCGGGAGAGACCCAGTACTTC. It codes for CASSFDPRGPGETQYF.

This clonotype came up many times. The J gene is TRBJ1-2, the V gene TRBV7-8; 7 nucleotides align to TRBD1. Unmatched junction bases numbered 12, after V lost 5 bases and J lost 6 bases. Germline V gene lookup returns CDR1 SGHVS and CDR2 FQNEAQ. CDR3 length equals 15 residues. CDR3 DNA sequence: TGTGCCAGCAGCCCTCCAGAGGGAGGGGGCGATGGCTACACCTTC. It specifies CASSPPEGGGDGYTF.

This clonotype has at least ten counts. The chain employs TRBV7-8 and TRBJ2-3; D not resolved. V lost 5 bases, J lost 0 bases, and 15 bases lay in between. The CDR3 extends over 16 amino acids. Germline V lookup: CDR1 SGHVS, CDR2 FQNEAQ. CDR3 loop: CASSPRTHISTDTQYF. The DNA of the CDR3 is TGTGCCAGCAGCCCCCGCACACACATAAGCACAGATACGCAGTATTTT.